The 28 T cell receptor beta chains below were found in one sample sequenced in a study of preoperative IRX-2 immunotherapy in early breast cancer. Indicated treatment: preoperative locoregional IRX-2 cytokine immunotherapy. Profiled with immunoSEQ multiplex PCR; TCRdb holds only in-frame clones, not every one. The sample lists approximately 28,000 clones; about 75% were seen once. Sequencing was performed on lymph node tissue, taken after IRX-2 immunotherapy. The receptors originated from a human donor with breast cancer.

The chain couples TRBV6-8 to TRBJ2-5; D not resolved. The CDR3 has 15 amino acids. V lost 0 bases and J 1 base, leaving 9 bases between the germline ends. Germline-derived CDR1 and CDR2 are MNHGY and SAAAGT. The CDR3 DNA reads TGTGCCAGCAGTTACTCCTTGTGGGCCCAAGAGACCCAGTACTTC. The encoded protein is CASSYSLWAQETQYF.

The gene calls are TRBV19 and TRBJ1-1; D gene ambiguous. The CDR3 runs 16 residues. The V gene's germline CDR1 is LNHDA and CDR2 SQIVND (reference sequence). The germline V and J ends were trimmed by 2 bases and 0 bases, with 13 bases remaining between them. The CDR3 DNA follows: TGTGCCAGTAGTATAAGTTCGGGGAGGGTGAACACTGAAGCTTTCTTT. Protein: CASSISSGRVNTEAFF.

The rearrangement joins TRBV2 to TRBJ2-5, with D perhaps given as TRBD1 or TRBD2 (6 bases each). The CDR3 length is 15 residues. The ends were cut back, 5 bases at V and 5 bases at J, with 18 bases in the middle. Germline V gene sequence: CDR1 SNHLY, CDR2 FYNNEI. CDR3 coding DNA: TGTGCCAGCAGTTTAGTAGACGGGGGCGCCGAGACCCAGTACTTC. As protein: CASSLVDGGAETQYF.

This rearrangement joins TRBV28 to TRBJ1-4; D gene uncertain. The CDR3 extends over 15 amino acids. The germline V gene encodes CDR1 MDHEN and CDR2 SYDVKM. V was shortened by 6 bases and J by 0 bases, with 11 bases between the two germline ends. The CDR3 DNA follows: TGTGCCAGCAGCGATGGACCTACAACTAATGAAAAACTGTTTTTT. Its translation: CASSDGPTTNEKLFF.

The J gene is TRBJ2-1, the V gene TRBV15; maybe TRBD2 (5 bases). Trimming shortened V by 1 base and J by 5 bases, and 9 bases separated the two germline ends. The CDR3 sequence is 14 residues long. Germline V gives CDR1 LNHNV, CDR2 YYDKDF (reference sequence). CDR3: CATSRGGSHNEQFF. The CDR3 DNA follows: TGTGCCACCAGCAGAGGAGGGAGCCACAATGAGCAGTTCTTC.

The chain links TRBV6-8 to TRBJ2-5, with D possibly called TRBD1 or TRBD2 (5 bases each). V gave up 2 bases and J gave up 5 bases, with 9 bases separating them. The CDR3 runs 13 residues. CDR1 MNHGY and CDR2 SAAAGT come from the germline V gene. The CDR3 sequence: CASSYTGHETQYF. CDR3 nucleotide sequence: TGTGCCAGCAGTTACACGGGGCATGAGACCCAGTACTTC.

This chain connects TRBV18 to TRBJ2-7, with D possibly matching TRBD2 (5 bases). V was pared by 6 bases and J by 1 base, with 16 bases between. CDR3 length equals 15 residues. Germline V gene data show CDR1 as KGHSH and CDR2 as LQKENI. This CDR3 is CASSTSLGASYEQYF. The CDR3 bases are TGTGCCAGCTCCACGAGCCTGGGAGCGTCCTACGAGCAGTACTTC.

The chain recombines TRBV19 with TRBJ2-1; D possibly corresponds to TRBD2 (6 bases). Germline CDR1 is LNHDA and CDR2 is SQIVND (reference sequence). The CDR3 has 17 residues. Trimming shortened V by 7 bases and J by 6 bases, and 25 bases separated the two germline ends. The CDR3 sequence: CASTPHRSGERGNEQFF. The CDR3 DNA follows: TGTGCCAGTACCCCACACCGTTCGGGGGAGAGGGGCAATGAGCAGTTCTTC.

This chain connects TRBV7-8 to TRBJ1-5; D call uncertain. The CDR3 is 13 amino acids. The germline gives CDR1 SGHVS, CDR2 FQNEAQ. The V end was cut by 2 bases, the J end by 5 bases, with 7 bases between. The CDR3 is CASSLYADQPQHF. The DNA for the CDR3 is TGTGCCAGCAGCTTATACGCGGATCAGCCCCAGCATTTT.

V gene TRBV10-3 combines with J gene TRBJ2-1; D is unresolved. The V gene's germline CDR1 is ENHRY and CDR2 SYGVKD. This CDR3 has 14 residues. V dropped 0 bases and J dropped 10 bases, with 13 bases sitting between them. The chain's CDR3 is CAISESPGRREQFF. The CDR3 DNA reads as TGTGCCATCAGTGAGTCCCCCGGAAGGCGGGAGCAGTTCTTC.

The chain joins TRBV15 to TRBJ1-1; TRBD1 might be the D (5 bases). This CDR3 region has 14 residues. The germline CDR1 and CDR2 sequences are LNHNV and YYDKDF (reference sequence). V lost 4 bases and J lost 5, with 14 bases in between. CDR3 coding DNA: TGTGCCACCAGCATTACAGGAGGAGGGACTGAAGCTTTCTTT. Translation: CATSITGGGTEAFF.

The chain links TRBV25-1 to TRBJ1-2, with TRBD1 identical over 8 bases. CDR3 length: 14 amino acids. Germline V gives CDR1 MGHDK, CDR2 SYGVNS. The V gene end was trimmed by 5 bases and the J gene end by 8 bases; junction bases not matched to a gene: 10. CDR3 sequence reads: CASSYGQGAGGYTF. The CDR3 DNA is TGTGCCAGCAGTTACGGCCAGGGGGCGGGAGGCTACACCTTC.

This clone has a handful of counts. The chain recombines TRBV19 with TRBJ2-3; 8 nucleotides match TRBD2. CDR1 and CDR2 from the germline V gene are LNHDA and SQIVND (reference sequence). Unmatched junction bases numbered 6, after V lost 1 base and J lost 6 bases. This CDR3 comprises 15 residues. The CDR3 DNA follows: TGTGCCAGTAGTATAGTCCCGGCGGGAGGTGATACGCAGTATTTT. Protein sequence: CASSIVPAGGDTQYF.

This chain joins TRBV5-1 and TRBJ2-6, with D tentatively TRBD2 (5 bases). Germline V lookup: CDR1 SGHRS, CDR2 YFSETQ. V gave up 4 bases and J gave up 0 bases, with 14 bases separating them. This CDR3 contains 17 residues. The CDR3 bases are TGCGCCAGCAGCCTCGGGGAGCAACTCTCTGGGGCCAACGTCCTGACTTTC. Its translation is CASSLGEQLSGANVLTF. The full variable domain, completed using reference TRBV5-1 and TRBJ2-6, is KAGVTQTPRYLIKTRGQQVTLSCSPISGHRSVSWYQQTPGQGLQFLFEYFSETQRNKGNFPGRFSGRQFSNSRSEMNVSTLELGDSALYLCASSLGEQLSGANVLTFGAGSRLTVL.

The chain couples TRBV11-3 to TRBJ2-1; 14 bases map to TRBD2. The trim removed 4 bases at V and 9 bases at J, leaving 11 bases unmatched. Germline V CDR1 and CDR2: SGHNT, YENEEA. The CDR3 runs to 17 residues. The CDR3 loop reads CASSSGLAGAKRGEQFF. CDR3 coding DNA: TGTGCCAGCAGCTCGGGACTAGCGGGAGCAAAACGCGGTGAGCAGTTCTTC.

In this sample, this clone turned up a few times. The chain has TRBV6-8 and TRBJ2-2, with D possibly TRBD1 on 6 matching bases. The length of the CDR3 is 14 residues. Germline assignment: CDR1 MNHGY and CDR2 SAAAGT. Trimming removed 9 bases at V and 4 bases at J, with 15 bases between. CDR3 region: CASKKQGPTGELFF. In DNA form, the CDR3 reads TGTGCCAGTAAAAAACAGGGCCCCACCGGGGAGCTGTTTTTT.

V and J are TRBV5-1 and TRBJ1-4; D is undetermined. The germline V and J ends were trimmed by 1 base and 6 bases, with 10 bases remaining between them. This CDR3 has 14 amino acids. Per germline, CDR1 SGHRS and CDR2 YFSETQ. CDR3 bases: TGCGCCAGCAGCTTGTTCGGCATAGATGAAAAACTGTTTTTT. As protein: CASSLFGIDEKLFF.

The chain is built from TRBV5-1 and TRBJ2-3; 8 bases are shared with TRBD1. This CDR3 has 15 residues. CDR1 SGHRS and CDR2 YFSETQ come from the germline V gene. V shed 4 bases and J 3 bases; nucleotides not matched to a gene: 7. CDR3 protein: CASSLRTGRTDTQYF. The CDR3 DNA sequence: TGCGCCAGCAGCCTGAGGACAGGGAGGACAGATACGCAGTATTTT.

CDR3 loop: CASSSTGGPYEQYF. As DNA, the CDR3 is TGTGCCAGCAGTTCAACAGGGGGGCCCTACGAGCAGTACTTC. The chain employs TRBV6-8 and TRBJ2-7, with 8 bases matching TRBD1. From germline, CDR1 is MNHGY and CDR2 SAAAGT. V shed 4 bases and J 2 bases; nucleotides not matched to a gene: 4. There are 14 residues in the CDR3.

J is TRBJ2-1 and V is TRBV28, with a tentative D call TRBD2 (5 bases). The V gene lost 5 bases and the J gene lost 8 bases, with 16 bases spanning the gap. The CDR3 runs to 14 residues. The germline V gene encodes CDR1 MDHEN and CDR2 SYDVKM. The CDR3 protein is CASSPPGLWDEQFF. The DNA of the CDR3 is TGTGCCAGCAGTCCCCCCGGACTGTGGGATGAGCAGTTCTTC.

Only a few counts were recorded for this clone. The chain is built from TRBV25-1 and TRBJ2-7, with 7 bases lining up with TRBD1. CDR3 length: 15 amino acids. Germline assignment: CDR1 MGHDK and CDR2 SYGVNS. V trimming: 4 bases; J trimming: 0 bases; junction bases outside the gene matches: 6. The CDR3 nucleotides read TGTGCCAGCAGTGGAGGACAGGAGAGCTCCTACGAGCAGTACTTC. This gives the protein CASSGGQESSYEQYF.

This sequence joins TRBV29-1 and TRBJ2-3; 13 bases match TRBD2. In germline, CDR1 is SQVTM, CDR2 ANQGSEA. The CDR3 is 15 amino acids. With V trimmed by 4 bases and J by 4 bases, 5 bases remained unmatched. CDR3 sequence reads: CSVGTSGRVADTQYF. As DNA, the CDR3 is TGCAGCGTTGGTACTAGCGGGAGGGTGGCAGATACGCAGTATTTT.

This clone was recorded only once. Here the CDR3 reads CASSYSGGGGQETQYF. CDR3 coding DNA: TGCGCCAGCAGCTATTCAGGGGGCGGTGGCCAAGAGACCCAGTACTTC. This chain joins TRBV5-1 and TRBJ2-5, with 8 bases lining up with TRBD1. The CDR3 loop spans 16 amino acids. The junction had 8 bases not matched to a gene; V was cut back by 3 bases and J by 1 base. CDR1 and CDR2 from the germline V gene are SGHRS and YFSETQ.

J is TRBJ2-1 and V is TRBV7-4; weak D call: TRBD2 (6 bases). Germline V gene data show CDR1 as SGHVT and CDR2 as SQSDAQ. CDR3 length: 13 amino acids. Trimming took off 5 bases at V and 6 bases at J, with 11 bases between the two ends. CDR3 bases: TGTGCCAGCAGCCGACTAGTTTTCAATGAGCAGTTCTTC. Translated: CASSRLVFNEQFF.

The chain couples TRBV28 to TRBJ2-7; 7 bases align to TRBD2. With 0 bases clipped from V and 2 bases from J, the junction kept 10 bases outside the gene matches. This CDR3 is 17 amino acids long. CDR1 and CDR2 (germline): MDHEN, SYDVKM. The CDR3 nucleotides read TGTGCCAGCAGTTTATGTCTAGCGGAAAGCGCGCCCTACGAGCAGTACTTC. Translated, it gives CASSLCLAESAPYEQYF.

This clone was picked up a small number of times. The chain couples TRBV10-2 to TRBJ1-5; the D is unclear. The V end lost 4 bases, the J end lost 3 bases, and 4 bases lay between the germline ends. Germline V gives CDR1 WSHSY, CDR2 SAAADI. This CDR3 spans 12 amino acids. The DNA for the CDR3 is TGCGCCAGCAGTGCGGCCAATCAGCCCCAGCATTTT. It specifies CASSAANQPQHF.

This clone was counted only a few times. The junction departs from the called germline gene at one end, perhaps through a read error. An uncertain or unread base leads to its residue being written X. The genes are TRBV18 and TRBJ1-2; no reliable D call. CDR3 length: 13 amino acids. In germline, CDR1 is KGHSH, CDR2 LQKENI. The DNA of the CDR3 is TGTGCCAGCTCACCAGACCAGAACTATGGCTACAYCTTC. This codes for CASSPDQNYGYXF.

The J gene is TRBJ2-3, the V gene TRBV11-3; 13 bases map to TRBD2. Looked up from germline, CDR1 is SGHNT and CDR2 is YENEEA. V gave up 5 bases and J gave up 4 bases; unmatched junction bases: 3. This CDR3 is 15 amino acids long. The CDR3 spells CASSPTSGRPDTQYF. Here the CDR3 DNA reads TGTGCCAGCAGCCCGACTAGCGGGAGGCCAGATACGCAGTATTTT. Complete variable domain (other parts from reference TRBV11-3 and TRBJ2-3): EAGVVQSPRYKIIEKKQPVAFWCNPISGHNTLYWYLQNLGQGPELLIRYENEEAVDDSQLPKDRFSAERLKGVDSTLKIQPAELGDSAVYLCASSPTSGRPDTQYFGPGTRLTVL.